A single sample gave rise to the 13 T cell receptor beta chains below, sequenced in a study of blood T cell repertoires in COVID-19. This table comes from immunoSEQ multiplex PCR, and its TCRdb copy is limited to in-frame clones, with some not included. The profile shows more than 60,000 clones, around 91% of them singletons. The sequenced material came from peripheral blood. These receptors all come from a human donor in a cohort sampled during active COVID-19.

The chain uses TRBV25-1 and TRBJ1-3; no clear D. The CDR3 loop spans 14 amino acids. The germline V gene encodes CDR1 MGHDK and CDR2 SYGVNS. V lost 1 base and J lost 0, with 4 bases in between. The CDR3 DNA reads TGTGCCAGCAGTGAATCGGGCTCTGGAAACACCATATATTTT. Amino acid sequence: CASSESGSGNTIYF.

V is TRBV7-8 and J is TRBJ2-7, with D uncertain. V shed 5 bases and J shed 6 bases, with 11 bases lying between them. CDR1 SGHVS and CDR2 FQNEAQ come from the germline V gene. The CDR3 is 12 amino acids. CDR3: CASSLVSSEQYF. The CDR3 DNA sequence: TGTGCCAGCAGCCTAGTGAGTTCCGAGCAGTACTTC.

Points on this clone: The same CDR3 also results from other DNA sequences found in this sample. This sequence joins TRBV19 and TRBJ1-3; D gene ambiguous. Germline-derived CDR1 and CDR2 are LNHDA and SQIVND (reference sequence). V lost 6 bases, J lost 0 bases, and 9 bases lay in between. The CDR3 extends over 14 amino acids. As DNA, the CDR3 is TGTGCCAGTAGAGTGGGAGACTCTGGAAACACCATATATTTT. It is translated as CASRVGDSGNTIYF.

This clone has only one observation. The chain's CDR3 is CASGEGTGGHEQFF. CDR3 DNA: TGCGCCAGCGGGGAAGGGACAGGGGGCCATGAGCAGTTCTTC. The rearrangement joins TRBV5-1 to TRBJ2-1; 12 bases are shared with TRBD1. V lost 7 bases to trimming and J lost 8 bases; unmatched junction nucleotides: 7. Germline V gives CDR1 SGHRS, CDR2 YFSETQ. This CDR3 is built from 14 residues.

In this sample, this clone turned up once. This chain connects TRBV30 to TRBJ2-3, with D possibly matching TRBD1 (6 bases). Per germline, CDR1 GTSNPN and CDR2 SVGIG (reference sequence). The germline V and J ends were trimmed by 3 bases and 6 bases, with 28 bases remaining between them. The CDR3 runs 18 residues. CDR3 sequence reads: CAWRPPPGVQGLVDTQYF. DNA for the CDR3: TGTGCCTGGAGACCACCCCCCGGAGTACAGGGATTGGTGGATACGCAGTATTTT.

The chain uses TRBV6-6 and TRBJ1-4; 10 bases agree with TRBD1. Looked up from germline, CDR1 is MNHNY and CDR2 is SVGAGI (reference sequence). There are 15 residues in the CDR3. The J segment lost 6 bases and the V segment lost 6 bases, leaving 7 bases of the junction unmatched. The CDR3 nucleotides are TGTGCCAGCAGCGCCGGACAGGGGGGGCATGAAAAACTGTTTTTT. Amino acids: CASSAGQGGHEKLFF.

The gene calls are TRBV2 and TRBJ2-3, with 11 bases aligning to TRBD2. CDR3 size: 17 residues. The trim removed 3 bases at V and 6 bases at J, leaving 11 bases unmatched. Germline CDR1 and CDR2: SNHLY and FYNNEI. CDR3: CASSELSRSGGADTQYF. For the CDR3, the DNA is TGTGCCAGCAGTGAGCTCTCCCGTAGCGGGGGGGCCGATACGCAGTATTTT.

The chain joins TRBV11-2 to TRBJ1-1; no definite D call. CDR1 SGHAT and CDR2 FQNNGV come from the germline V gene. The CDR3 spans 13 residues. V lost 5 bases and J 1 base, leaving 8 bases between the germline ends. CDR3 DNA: TGTGCCAGCAGCCCACACCCGAACACTGAAGCTTTCTTT. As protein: CASSPHPNTEAFF.

The chain's CDR3 is CASSPTEGSTEAFF. In DNA form, the CDR3 reads TGTGCCAGCTCACCAACGGAGGGGTCCACTGAAGCTTTCTTT. J is TRBJ1-1 and V is TRBV18; weak D call: TRBD1 (5 bases). Germline lookup yields CDR1 KGHSH and CDR2 LQKENI. The germline V and J ends were trimmed by 2 bases and 4 bases, with 11 bases remaining between them. This CDR3 has 14 amino acids.

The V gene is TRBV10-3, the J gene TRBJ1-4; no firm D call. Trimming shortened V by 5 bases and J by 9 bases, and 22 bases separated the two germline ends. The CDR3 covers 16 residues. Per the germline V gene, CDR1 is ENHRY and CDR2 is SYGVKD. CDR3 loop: CAISLEGISNTKKLFF. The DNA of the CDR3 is TGTGCCATCAGTCTCGAGGGAATATCCAACACAAAAAAACTGTTTTTT.

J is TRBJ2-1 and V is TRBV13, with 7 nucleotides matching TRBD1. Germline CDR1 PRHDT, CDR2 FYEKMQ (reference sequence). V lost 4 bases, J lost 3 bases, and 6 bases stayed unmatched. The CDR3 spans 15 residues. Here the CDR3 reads CASSSGTAVYNEQFF. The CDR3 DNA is TGTGCCAGCAGCTCAGGGACAGCCGTCTACAATGAGCAGTTCTTC.

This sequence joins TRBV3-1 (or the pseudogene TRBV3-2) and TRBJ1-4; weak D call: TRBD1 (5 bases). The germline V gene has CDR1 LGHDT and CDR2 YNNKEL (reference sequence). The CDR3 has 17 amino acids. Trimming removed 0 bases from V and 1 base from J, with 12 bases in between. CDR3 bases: TGTGCCAGCAGCCAAGATGGTTGGGGGGTAACTAATGAAAAACTGTTTTTT. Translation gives CASSQDGWGVTNEKLFF.

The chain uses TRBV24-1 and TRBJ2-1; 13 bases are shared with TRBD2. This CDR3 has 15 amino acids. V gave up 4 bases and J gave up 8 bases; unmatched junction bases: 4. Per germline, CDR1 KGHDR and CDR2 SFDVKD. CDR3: CATSEGTSGVDEQFF. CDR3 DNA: TGTGCCACCAGTGAAGGGACTAGCGGGGTTGATGAGCAGTTCTTC.